This entry lists 21 T cell receptor beta chains sequenced from one sample in a study of T cell repertoires in cytomegalovirus infection. MiXCR, run by TCRdb on the reads, gives a single entry per CDR3 protein. The sample records approximately 550,000 distinct CDR3 sequences, approximately 15% being singletons. Sequencing used CD8+ T cells from PBMCs. These receptors originate from a human donor in good health (CMV status not recorded). Some clones in this sample may be carry-over from other donors' samples.

This clonotype was seen repeatedly, ten times or more. The chain links TRBV19 to TRBJ1-1; D uncertain. V lost 2 bases, J lost 0 bases, and 7 bases lay in between. The germline gives CDR1 LNHDA, CDR2 SQIVND (reference sequence). The CDR3 consists of 14 residues. CDR3 coding DNA: TGTGCCAGTAGTATAACGGGGATGAACACTGAAGCTTTCTTT. This sequence encodes CASSITGMNTEAFF. Complete variable domain (other parts from reference TRBV19 and TRBJ1-1): DGGITQSPKYLFRKEGQNVTLSCEQNLNHDAMYWYRQDPGQGLRLIYYSQIVNDFQKGDIAEGYSVSREKKESFPLTVTSAQKNPTAFYLCASSITGMNTEAFFGQGTRLTVV.

This clonotype was detected ten times or more. The chain has TRBV7-9 and TRBJ2-7; TRBD1 matches at 9 bases. The CDR3 contains 15 residues. From germline, CDR1 is SEHNR and CDR2 FQNEAQ (reference sequence). The V gene end was trimmed by 5 bases and the J gene end by 4 bases; junction bases not matched to a gene: 9. In DNA form, the CDR3 reads TGTGCCAGCAGCGGGCAACAGGGGGCGCGGTACGAGCAGTACTTC. This sequence encodes CASSGQQGARYEQYF. Complete variable domain (other parts from reference TRBV7-9 and TRBJ2-7): DTGVSQNPRHKITKRGQNVTFRCDPISEHNRLYWYRQTLGQGPEFLTYFQNEAQLEKSRLLSDRFSAERPKGSFSTLEIQRTEQGDSAMYLCASSGQQGARYEQYFGPGTRLTVT.

As regards this clonotype: It may be a read error: a sequence one base away is much more abundant. Since no conserved phenylalanine or tryptophan closes the CDR3, a read error is the likely cause. The chain carries TRBV28 and TRBJ2-1; 9 nucleotides align to TRBD2. The germline gives CDR1 MDHEN, CDR2 SYDVKM. CDR3 length equals 16 residues. The V segment lost 6 bases and the J segment 6 bases; nucleotides outside the gene matches: 12. CDR3 region: CASRRSRTSDINEQFS. DNA for the CDR3: TGTGCCAGCAGACGCTCCCGGACTAGCGATATCAATGAGCAGTTCTCC.

This clonotype came up a few times. J is TRBJ2-1 and V is TRBV6-5, with 11 bases identical to TRBD2. The CDR3 runs to 16 residues. In germline, CDR1 is MNHEY, CDR2 SVGAGI. The ends lost 0 bases at V and 10 bases at J; junction bases unmatched: 8. Written as DNA, the CDR3 is TGTGCCAGCAGTTACTCTAGCGGGAGGGCCTCGGGCGAGCAGTTCTTC. It codes for CASSYSSGRASGEQFF.

There are many counts of this clonotype. The V and J genes are TRBV7-9 and TRBJ1-4; tentative D call: TRBD1 (5 bases). The CDR3 consists of 14 residues. The V end was cut by 3 bases, the J end by 5 bases, with 10 bases between. The germline V gene has CDR1 SEHNR and CDR2 FQNEAQ (reference sequence). The CDR3 DNA sequence: TGTGCCAGCAGCTTGGGACCGCCAAATGAAAAACTGTTTTTT. This sequence encodes CASSLGPPNEKLFF.

The genes are TRBV19 and TRBJ1-5; the D is unclear. V gave up 3 bases and J gave up 7 bases, with 7 bases separating them. The CDR3 has 12 amino acids. Germline lookup yields CDR1 LNHDA and CDR2 SQIVND (reference sequence). The DNA for the CDR3 is TGTGCCAGTAGTATTTTAGGACAGCCCCAGCATTTT. Translation gives CASSILGQPQHF.

This clonotype was counted only a few times. The chain links TRBV20-1 to TRBJ2-1; 9 positions match TRBD1. Trimming removed 5 bases from V and 5 bases from J; junction bases left unmatched: 10. Germline CDR1 reads DFQATT; CDR2 reads SNEGSKA (reference sequence). CDR3 size: 15 residues. CDR3 residues: CSAQWRTGANNEQFF. The DNA of the CDR3 is TGCAGTGCTCAATGGAGGACAGGGGCCAACAATGAGCAGTTCTTC.

Note on this clonotype: This may come from a read error, since a much larger clone is one base off. The V call is TRBV27, the J call TRBJ1-5, with D possibly matching TRBD1 (5 bases). Germline V lookup: CDR1 MNHEY, CDR2 SMNVEV (reference sequence). The CDR3 loop spans 14 amino acids. Written as DNA, the CDR3 is TGTGCCAGCAGTTTTAGGGGTTTTAATCAGCTCCAGCATTTT. It codes for CASSFRGFNQLQHF.

This clonotype was counted at least ten times. The J gene is TRBJ2-3, the V gene TRBV7-3; D is ambiguous. CDR1 is SGHTA and CDR2 is FQGTGA in the germline V gene. The CDR3 spans 15 residues. V was clipped by 1 base and J by 0 bases, with 8 bases between them. In nucleotides, the CDR3 is TGTGCCAGCAGCTTAAGTCGCTCTAGCACAGATACGCAGTATTTT. Translated: CASSLSRSSTDTQYF.

This clonotype was recorded many times. This chain uses TRBV6-5 with TRBJ2-5; D possibly corresponds to TRBD2 (6 bases). V gave up 0 bases and J gave up 5 bases, with 13 bases separating them. The CDR3 runs 15 residues. The germline gives CDR1 MNHEY, CDR2 SVGAGI. CDR3 coding DNA: TGTGCCAGCAGTTACTCGGGACTTCCATGGGAGACCCAGTACTTC. As protein: CASSYSGLPWETQYF.

The rearrangement uses TRBV7-3 and TRBJ2-1, with D perhaps matching TRBD2 (5 bases). CDR1 SGHTA and CDR2 FQGTGA come from the germline V gene. V lost 5 bases to trimming and J lost 8 bases, with 22 bases between them. The CDR3 has 16 amino acids. The chain's CDR3 is CASSDWTSFPVDEQFF. CDR3 coding DNA: TGTGCCAGCAGCGATTGGACTTCTTTTCCAGTGGATGAGCAGTTCTTC.

For this clonotype: This may come from a read error, since a much larger clone is one base off. Without the conserved terminal phenylalanine or tryptophan, this CDR3 likely stems from a read error. The chain employs TRBV29-1 and TRBJ2-1; D unclear. The CDR3 spans 14 residues. Trimming removed 3 bases at V and 0 bases at J, with 9 bases between. CDR1 is SQVTM, CDR2 ANQGSEA, per germline. CDR3 protein: CSVDLRRSYNEQFL. The CDR3 DNA is TGCAGCGTTGACCTAAGGCGCTCCTACAATGAGCAGTTCTTA.

V and J are TRBV2 and TRBJ2-7; D call uncertain. Deletions cut 11 bases from V and 0 bases from J, with 8 bases between. There are 11 residues in the CDR3. Germline lookup yields CDR1 SNHLY and CDR2 FYNNEI. As DNA, the CDR3 is TGTGCCTGTATGGGCTCCTACGAGCAGTACTTC. Amino acids: CACMGSYEQYF. Combining the CDR3 with reference TRBV2 and TRBJ2-7 gives the whole variable domain EPEVTQTPSHQVTQMGQEVILRCVPISNHLYFYWYRQILGQKVEFLVSFYNNEISEKSEIFDDQFSVERPDGSNFTLKIRSTKLEDSAMYFCACMGSYEQYFGPGTRLTVT.

This clonotype occurred many times. The chain carries TRBV11-2 and TRBJ2-5; D unclear. CDR1 and CDR2 (germline): SGHAT, FQNNGV. V was clipped by 4 bases and J by 5 bases, with 11 bases between them. The CDR3 has 13 residues. CDR3 sequence (DNA): TGTGCCAGCAGCTACACAGTGGCGGAGACCCAGTACTTC. It yields the protein CASSYTVAETQYF.

J is TRBJ1-1 and V is TRBV15, with no clear D. The V gene lost 0 bases and the J gene lost 6 bases, with 8 bases spanning the gap. The CDR3 extends over 13 amino acids. Germline CDR1 reads LNHNV; CDR2 reads YYDKDF (reference sequence). CDR3 DNA: TGTGCCACCAGCAGAGATGTCGGGGCTGAAGCTTTCTTT. This codes for CATSRDVGAEAFF.

The chain recombines TRBV7-6 with TRBJ2-5, with 8 bases identical to TRBD1. The CDR3 contains 14 residues. CDR1 is SGHVS and CDR2 is FNYEAQ in the germline V gene. Losses at the gene ends were 5 bases for V and 4 bases for J; bases not matched to a gene: 6. This CDR3 is CASSPGTGRETQYF. The CDR3 nucleotides are TGTGCCAGCAGCCCCGGGACAGGTAGAGAGACCCAGTACTTC.

A few counts support this clonotype. The rearrangement links TRBV20-1 to TRBJ2-2; perhaps TRBD2 as D (5 bases). The germline V gene has CDR1 DFQATT and CDR2 SNEGSKA (reference sequence). V lost 7 bases and J lost 7, with 10 bases in between. The CDR3 consists of 11 residues. This CDR3 reads CSGLANGELFF. The CDR3 bases are TGCAGTGGTCTAGCTAACGGGGAGCTGTTTTTT.

This clonotype was seen many times. V usage is TRBV6-5 and J usage is TRBJ2-1; 7 bases are shared with TRBD2. Trimming at V came to 4 bases and at J to 0 bases, leaving 9 bases not matched to a gene. The CDR3 is 17 amino acids. Germline CDR1 and CDR2: MNHEY and SVGAGI. The CDR3 bases are TGTGCCAGCAGTTTTGGGGGGGGGGGTAGCTCCTACAATGAGCAGTTCTTC. As protein: CASSFGGGGSSYNEQFF.

The chain couples TRBV9 to TRBJ2-7; D is unresolved. Germline V gives CDR1 SGDLS, CDR2 YYNGEE. Trimming took off 4 bases at V and 3 bases at J, with 8 bases between the two ends. CDR3 length: 12 residues. CDR3 loop: CASSSLGYEQYF. DNA for the CDR3: TGTGCCAGCAGCTCTCTCGGCTACGAGCAGTACTTC.

The rearrangement links TRBV6-5 to TRBJ2-7; D not certain. The CDR3 runs 14 residues. Germline V gene data show CDR1 as MNHEY and CDR2 as SVGAGI. Trimming shortened V by 7 bases and J by 0 bases, and 13 bases separated the two germline ends. CDR3 nucleotide sequence: TGTGCCAGCATGACGGACGCTTACTCCTACGAGCAGTACTTC. This translates into CASMTDAYSYEQYF.

This clonotype was seen repeatedly, ten times or more. The chain carries TRBV20-1 and TRBJ2-1, with D unclear. Between the trimmed V and J ends, which lost 3 bases and 5 bases, there was a span of 8 bases. Germline lookup yields CDR1 DFQATT and CDR2 SNEGSKA (reference sequence). This CDR3 contains 12 residues. CDR3 DNA sequence: TGCAGTGCTAGGCTCAGAGACAATGAGCAGTTCTTC. It translates to CSARLRDNEQFF.